This T cell receptor beta chain emerged from a study of cytotoxic CD8 clonotypes in ibrutinib-treated CLL. Method: immunoSEQ multiplex PCR; TCRdb's copy keeps in-frame clones and lacks some. The data contain about 310,000 clones, 70% to 80% of them singletons. The CDR3 spans 22 residues. CDR1 and CDR2 (germline): SNHLY, FYNNEI. The V segment lost 2 bases and the J segment 2 bases; nucleotides outside the gene matches: 22. Sample: PBMCs, taken before ibrutinib treatment. The chain couples TRBV2 to TRBJ1-5; 9 bases are shared with TRBD1. The sequence was obtained from a human donor with chronic lymphocytic leukemia. CDR3 region: CASSESSWQGQGRISGNQPQHF. DNA of the CDR3: TGTGCCAGCAGTGAATCCAGCTGGCAAGGACAGGGGAGAATATCTGGCAATCAGCCCCAGCATTTT.